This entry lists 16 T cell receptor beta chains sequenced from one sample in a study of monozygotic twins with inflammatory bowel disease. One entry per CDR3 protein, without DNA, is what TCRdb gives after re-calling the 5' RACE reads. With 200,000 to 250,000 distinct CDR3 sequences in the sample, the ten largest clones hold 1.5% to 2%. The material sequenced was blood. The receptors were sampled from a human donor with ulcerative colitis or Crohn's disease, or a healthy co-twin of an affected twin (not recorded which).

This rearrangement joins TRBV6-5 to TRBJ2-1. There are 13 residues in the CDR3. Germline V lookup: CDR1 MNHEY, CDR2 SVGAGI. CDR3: CASSYDSYNEQFF.

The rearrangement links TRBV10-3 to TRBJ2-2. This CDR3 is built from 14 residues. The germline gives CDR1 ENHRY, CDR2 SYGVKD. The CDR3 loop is CAISGVQDTGELFF.

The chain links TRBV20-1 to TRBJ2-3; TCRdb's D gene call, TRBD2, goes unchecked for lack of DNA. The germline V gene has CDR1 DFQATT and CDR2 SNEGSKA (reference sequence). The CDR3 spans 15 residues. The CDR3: CSARDRVAGTDTQYF.

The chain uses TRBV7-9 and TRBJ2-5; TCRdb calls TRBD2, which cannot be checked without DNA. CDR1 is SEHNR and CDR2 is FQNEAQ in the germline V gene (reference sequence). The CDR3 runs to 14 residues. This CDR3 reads CASRYPASKETQHF. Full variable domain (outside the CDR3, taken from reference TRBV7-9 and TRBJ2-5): DTGVSQNPRHKITKRGQNVTFRCDPISEHNRLYWYRQTLGQGPEFLTYFQNEAQLEKSRLLSDRFSAERPKGSFSTLEIQRTEQGDSAMYLCASRYPASKETQHFGPGTRLLVL.

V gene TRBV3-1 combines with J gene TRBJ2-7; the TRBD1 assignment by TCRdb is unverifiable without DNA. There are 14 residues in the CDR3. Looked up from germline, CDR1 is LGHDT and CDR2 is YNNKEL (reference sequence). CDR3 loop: CASSRQGVQHKQYF.

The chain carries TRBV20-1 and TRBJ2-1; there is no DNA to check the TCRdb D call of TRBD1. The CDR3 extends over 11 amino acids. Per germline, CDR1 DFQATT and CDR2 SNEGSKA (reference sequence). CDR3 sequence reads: CSARVGGEQFF.

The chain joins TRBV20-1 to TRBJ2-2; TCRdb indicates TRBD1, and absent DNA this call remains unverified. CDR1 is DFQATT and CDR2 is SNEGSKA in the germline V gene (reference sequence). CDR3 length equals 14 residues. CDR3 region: CSAREAGYTGELFF.

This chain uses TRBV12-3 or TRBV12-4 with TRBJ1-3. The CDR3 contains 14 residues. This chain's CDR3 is CASSFWTRGNTIYF.

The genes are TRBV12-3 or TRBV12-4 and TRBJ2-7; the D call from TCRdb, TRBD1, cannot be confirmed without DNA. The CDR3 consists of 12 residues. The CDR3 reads CASSLQGAEQYF.

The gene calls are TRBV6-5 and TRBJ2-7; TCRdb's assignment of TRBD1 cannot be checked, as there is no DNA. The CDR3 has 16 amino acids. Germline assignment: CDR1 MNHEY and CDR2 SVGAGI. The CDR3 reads CASSYEFGTGSHEQYF.

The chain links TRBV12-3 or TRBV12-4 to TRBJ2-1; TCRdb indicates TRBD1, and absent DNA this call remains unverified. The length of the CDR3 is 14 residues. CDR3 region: CASSWGQEVTEQFF.

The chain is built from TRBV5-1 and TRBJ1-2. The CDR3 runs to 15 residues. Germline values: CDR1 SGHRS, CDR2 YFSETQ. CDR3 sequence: CASSVGVFGQYGYTF. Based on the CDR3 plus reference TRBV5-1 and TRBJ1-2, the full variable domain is KAGVTQTPRYLIKTRGQQVTLSCSPISGHRSVSWYQQTPGQGLQFLFEYFSETQRNKGNFPGRFSGRQFSNSRSEMNVSTLELGDSALYLCASSVGVFGQYGYTFGSGTRLTVV.

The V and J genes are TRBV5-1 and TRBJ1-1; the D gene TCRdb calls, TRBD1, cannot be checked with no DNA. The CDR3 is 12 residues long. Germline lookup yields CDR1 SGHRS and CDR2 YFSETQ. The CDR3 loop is CASSMQGSEAFF.

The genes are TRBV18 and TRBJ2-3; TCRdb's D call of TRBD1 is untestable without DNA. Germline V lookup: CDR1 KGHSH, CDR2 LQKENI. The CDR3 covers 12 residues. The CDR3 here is CASSFDRNTQYF.

CDR3 residues: CASSAQTDSGANVLTF. The gene calls are TRBV5-1 and TRBJ2-6. This CDR3 has 16 amino acids. Germline V gives CDR1 SGHRS, CDR2 YFSETQ.

The CDR3 protein is CASSFQLQETQYF. V is TRBV12-3 or TRBV12-4 and J is TRBJ2-5. The CDR3 covers 13 residues.